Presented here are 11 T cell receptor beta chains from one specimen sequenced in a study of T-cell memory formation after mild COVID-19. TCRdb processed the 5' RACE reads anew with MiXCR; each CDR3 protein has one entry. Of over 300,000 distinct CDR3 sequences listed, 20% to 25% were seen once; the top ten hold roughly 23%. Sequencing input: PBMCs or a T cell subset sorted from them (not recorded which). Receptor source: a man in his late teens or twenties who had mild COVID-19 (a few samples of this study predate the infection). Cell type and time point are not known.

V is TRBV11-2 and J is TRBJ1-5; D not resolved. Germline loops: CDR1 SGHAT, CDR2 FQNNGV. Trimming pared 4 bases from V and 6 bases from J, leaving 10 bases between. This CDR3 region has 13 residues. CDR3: CASSYGRRQPQHF. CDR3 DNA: TGTGCCAGCAGCTACGGACGGCGTCAGCCCCAGCATTTT.

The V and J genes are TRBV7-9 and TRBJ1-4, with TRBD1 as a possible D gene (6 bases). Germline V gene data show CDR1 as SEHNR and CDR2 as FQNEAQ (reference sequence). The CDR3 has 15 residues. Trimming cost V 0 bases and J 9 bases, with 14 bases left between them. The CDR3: CASSLAKGDDQKLFF. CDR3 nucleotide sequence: TGTGCCAGCAGCTTAGCTAAGGGGGACGATCAAAAACTGTTTTTT.

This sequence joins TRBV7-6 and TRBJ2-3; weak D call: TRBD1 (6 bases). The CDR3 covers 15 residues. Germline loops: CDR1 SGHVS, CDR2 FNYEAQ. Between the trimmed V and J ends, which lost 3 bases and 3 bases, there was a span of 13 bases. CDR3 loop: CASSFFLGATDTQYF. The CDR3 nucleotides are TGTGCCAGCAGCTTTTTCCTGGGGGCAACAGATACGCAGTATTTT.

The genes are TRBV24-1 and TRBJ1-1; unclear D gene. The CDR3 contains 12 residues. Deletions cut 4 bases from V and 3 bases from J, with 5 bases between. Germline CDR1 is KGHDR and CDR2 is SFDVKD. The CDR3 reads CATSERDTEAFF. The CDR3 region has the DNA TGTGCCACCAGTGAGAGGGACACTGAAGCTTTCTTT.

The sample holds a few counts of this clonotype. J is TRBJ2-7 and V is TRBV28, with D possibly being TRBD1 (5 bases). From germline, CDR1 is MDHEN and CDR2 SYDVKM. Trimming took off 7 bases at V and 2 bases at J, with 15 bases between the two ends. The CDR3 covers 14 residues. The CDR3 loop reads CASTHQGLTYEQYF. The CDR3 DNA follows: TGTGCCAGCACCCACCAGGGCCTTACCTACGAGCAGTACTTC.

Here the CDR3 reads CAWAGQGVDEQFF. The CDR3 nucleotides are TGTGCCTGGGCTGGACAGGGGGTAGATGAGCAGTTCTTC. J is TRBJ2-1 and V is TRBV30; 10 bases align to TRBD1. The CDR3 sequence is 13 residues long. J was trimmed by 8 bases and V by 5 bases; bases with no gene match: 6. From germline, CDR1 is GTSNPN and CDR2 SVGIG (reference sequence).

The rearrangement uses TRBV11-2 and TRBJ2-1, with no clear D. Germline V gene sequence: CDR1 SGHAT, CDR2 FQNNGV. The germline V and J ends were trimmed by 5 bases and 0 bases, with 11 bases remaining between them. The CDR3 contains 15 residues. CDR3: CASSPQLSSYNEQFF. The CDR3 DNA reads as TGTGCCAGCAGCCCACAGCTGAGCTCCTACAATGAGCAGTTCTTC. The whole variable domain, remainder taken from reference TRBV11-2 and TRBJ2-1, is EAGVAQSPRYKIIEKRQSVAFWCNPISGHATLYWYQQILGQGPKLLIQFQNNGVVDDSQLPKDRFSAERLKGVDSTLKIQPAKLEDSAVYLCASSPQLSSYNEQFFGPGTRLTVL.

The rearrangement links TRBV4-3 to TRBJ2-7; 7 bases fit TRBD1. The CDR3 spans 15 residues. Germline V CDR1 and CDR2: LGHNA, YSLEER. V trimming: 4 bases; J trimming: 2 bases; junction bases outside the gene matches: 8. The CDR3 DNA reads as TGCGCCAGCAGCCCGTCGGCGACAGGGACCTACGAGCAGTACTTC. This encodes CASSPSATGTYEQYF.

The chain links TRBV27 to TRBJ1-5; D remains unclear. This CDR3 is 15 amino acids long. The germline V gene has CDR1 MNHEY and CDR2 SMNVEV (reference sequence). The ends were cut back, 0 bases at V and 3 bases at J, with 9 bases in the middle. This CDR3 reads CASSLSVNNNQPQHF. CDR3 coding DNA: TGTGCCAGCAGTTTATCAGTTAATAACAATCAGCCCCAGCATTTT.

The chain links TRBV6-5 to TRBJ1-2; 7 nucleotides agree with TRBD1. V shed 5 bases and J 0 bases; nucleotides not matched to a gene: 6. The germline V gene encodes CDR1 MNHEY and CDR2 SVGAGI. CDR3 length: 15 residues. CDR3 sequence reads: CASSLSGTANYGYTF. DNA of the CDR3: TGTGCCAGCAGTCTCTCCGGGACAGCTAACTATGGCTACACCTTC.

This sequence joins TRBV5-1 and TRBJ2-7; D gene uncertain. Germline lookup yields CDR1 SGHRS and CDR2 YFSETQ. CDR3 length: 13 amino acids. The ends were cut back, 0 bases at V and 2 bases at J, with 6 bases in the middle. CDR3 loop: CASSLGSAYEQYF. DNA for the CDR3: TGCGCCAGCAGCTTGGGGTCAGCCTACGAGCAGTACTTC.